The 5 T cell receptor beta chains listed next were all sequenced from one sample in a study of type 1 regulatory T cells. Study-wide results and caveats: Type 1 regulatory T cells had a more restricted TCR repertoire than non-type 1 regulatory T cells.

MiXCR was run by TCRdb on the reads, yielding one entry per CDR3 protein. The table has fewer than 80,000 distinct CDR3 sequences, about a fifth seen once; the top ten hold under 8.5%. These TCRs are of unknown antigen specificity. The sequenced material came from cultured type 1 regulatory T (Tr1) cells, either the whole culture or a sorted fraction (not recorded which). These receptors all come from a human donor in good health.

In this sample, this clonotype turned up a few times. J is TRBJ1-2 and V is TRBV7-2; D unclear. CDR1 is SGHTA, CDR2 FQGNSA, per germline. This CDR3 region has 8 residues. The V and J ends lost 7 bases and 6 bases respectively, with 0 bases between them. This CDR3 is CASNGYTF. DNA for the CDR3: TGTGCCAGCAATGGCTACACCTTC.

About this clonotype itself: This could be a read error, since a much larger clone is one nucleotide away. This sequence joins TRBV3-1 and TRBJ2-5; D unclear. The V end was cut by 0 bases, the J end by 5 bases, with 13 bases between. CDR3 size: 15 residues. CDR1 is LGHDT, CDR2 YNNKEL, per germline (reference sequence). The CDR3 spells CASSQDRRAGETQYF. The CDR3 region has the DNA TGTGCCAGCAGCCAAGACCGACGGGCTGGGGAGACCCAGTACTTC.

Only a few counts were recorded for this clonotype. The V and J genes are TRBV7-2 and TRBJ1-1; a weak D match, TRBD1 (5 bases). Germline V gives CDR1 SGHTA, CDR2 FQGNSA. V was shortened by 5 bases and J by 0 bases, with 13 bases between the two germline ends. The CDR3 length is 15 residues. The CDR3 sequence is CASSLGLTVNTEAFF. The DNA of the CDR3 is TGTGCCAGCAGCCTGGGACTGACAGTGAACACTGAAGCTTTCTTT.

This clonotype was observed a handful of times. The J gene is TRBJ1-1, the V gene TRBV12-3 or TRBV12-4; D gene uncertain. Deletions cut 2 bases from V and 4 bases from J, with 8 bases between. The CDR3 is 13 amino acids. The CDR3 region is CASSLSGITEAFF. The DNA for the CDR3 is TGTGCCAGCAGTTTATCGGGGATCACTGAAGCTTTCTTT.

The CDR3 nucleotides are TGTGCCAGCAGCAAAGCGGGACAGGGGGTGGATAATGAGCAGTTCTTC. It translates to CASSKAGQGVDNEQFF. The chain has TRBV21-1 and TRBJ2-1; whether TRBD1, the table's D call, matches the DNA was not checked. TRBV21-1 is described as a pseudogene. This CDR3 region has 16 residues.